This TCR beta chain came from a study of OX40 agonist ivuxolimab in advanced cancers. Autoimmune disease history or systemic immunosuppression meant exclusion. This CDR3 contains 13 residues. The junction had 5 bases not matched to a gene; V was cut back by 4 bases and J by 8 bases. CDR1 and CDR2 (germline): SGHRS, YFSETQ. Here immunoSEQ multiplex PCR was the method, and the copy in TCRdb shows in-frame clones only, minus some. The data show 85,000 to 100,000 clones, with roughly 90% seen just once and roughly 0.8% held by the top ten. The rearrangement uses TRBV5-1 and TRBJ2-1; the match to TRBD2 covers 8 bases. The clonotype comes from an adult with an advanced solid tumor such as melanoma, head and neck, liver or kidney cancer. The material was CD4+ or CD8+ T cells sorted from blood, obtained in a trial of the OX40 agonist ivuxolimab. The CDR3 region has the DNA TGCGCCAGCAGCCCCGGGACTAGATATGAGCAGTTCTTC. It is translated as CASSPGTRYEQFF.